The 2 T cell receptor beta chains listed next were all sequenced from one sample in a study of shared clonotypes between healthy human individuals. Produced via immunoSEQ multiplex PCR; TCRdb's table is partial and in-frame only. The table has approximately 1,500,000 clones, more than 95% seen once. Source material: naive CD4+ T cells sorted from blood. Subset defined: CD45RA+ positively selected. The source of these receptors is a man aged 25-45 years in good health.

The rearrangement joins TRBV25-1 to TRBJ2-5, with 9 bases lining up with TRBD2. This CDR3 comprises 15 residues. Germline trimming cut 4 bases from V and 7 bases from J; bases unmatched to any gene: 10. Germline CDR1 and CDR2: MGHDK and SYGVNS. Written as DNA, the CDR3 is TGTGCCAGCAGTGGCTGGACTAGCGCCAGGGGGACCCAGTACTTC. Translation gives CASSGWTSARGTQYF. The entire variable domain, with the rest obtained from reference TRBV25-1 and TRBJ2-5, is as follows: EADIYQTPRYLVIGTGKKITLECSQTMGHDKMYWYQQDPGMELHLIHYSYGVNSTEKGDLSSESTVSRIRTEHFPLTLESARPSHTSQYLCASSGWTSARGTQYFGPGTRLLVL.

This clone has only one observation. The V call is TRBV19, the J call TRBJ2-7, with 7 bases matching TRBD2. The V segment lost 2 bases and the J segment 6 bases; nucleotides outside the gene matches: 7. The germline V gene encodes CDR1 LNHDA and CDR2 SQIVND (reference sequence). The CDR3 consists of 14 residues. CDR3 nucleotides: TGTGCCAGTAGTATAAGTAGTCCGGGGGGCGAGCAGTACTTC. It specifies CASSISSPGGEQYF.